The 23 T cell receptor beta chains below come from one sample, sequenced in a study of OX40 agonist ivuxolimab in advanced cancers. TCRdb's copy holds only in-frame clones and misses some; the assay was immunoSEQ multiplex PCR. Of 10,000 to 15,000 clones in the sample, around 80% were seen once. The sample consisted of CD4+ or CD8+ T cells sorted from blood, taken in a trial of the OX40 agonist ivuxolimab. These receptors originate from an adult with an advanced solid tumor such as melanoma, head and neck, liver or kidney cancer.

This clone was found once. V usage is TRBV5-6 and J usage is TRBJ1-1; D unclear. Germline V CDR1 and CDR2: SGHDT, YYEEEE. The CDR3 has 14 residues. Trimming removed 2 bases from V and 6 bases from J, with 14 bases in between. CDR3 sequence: CASSFSPGSAEAFF. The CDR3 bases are TGTGCCAGCAGCTTCTCTCCGGGGAGCGCTGAAGCTTTCTTT.

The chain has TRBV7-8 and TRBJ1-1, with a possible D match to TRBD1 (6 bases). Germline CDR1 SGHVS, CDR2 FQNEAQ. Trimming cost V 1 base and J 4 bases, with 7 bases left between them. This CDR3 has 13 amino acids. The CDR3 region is CASSLGGGTEAFF. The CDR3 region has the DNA TGTGCCAGCAGCTTAGGAGGGGGCACTGAAGCTTTCTTT.

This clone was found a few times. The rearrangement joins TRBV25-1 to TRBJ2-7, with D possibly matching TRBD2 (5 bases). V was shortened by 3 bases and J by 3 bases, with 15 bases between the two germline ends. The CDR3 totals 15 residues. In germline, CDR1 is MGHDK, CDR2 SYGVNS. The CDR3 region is CASSEEVGPFYEQYF. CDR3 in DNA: TGTGCCAGCAGTGAGGAGGTCGGGCCCTTCTACGAGCAGTACTTC.

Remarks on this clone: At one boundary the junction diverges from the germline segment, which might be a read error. Written as DNA, the CDR3 is TGTGCCACCATAAGGAAGGGGAACACCGGGGAGCTGTCTTTT. The encoded protein is CATIRKGNTGELSF. The chain joins TRBV2 to TRBJ2-2; D may correspond to TRBD1 or TRBD2 (5 bases each). The germline CDR1 and CDR2 sequences are SNHLY and FYNNEI. This CDR3 contains 14 residues.

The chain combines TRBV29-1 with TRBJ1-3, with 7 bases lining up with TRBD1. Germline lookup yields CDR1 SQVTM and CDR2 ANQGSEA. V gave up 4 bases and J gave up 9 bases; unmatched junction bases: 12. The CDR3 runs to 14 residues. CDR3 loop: CSVAGLTSGGTIYF. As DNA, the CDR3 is TGCAGCGTTGCGGGCCTCACCTCAGGGGGCACCATATATTTT. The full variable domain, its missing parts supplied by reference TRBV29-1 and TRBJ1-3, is SAVISQKPSRDICQRGTSLTIQCQVDSQVTMMFWYRQQPGQSLTLIATANQGSEATYESGFVIDKFPISRPNLTFSTLTVSNMSPEDSSIYLCSVAGLTSGGTIYFGEGSWLTVV.

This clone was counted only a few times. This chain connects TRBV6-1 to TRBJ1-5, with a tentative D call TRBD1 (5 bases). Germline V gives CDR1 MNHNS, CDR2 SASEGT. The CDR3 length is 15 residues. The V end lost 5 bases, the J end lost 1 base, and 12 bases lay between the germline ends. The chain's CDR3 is CASSPSWGSNQPQHF. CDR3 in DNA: TGTGCCAGCAGTCCGTCTTGGGGGAGCAATCAGCCCCAGCATTTT.

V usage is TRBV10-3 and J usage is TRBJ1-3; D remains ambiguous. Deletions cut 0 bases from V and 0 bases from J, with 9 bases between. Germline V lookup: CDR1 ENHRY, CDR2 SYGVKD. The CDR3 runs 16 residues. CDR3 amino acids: CAISESGWSSGNTIYF. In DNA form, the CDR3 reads TGTGCCATCAGTGAGTCCGGGTGGAGCTCTGGAAACACCATATATTTT.

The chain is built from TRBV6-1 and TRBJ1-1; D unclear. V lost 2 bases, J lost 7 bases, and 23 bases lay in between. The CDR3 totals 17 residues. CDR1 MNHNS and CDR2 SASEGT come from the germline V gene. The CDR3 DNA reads TGTGCCAGCAGTGAATTCGGGCTTGGGGTTAACTCCTATGAAGCTTTCTTT. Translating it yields CASSEFGLGVNSYEAFF.

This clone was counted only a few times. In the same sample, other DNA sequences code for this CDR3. The CDR3 sequence is CASSQDPGQGDNEQFF. The CDR3 DNA sequence: TGTGCCAGCAGCCAAGATCCGGGGCAGGGGGACAATGAGCAGTTCTTC. The chain uses TRBV14 and TRBJ2-1; TRBD1 agrees at 7 bases. There are 16 residues in the CDR3. CDR1 and CDR2 (germline): SGHDN, FVKESK. The V and J ends lost 0 bases and 5 bases, in that order; junction bases with no gene match: 7. Drawing the rest from reference TRBV14 and TRBJ2-1, the complete variable domain is EAGVTQFPSHSVIEKGQTVTLRCDPISGHDNLYWYRRVMGKEIKFLLHFVKESKQDESGMPNNRFLAERTGGTYSTLKVQPAELEDSGVYFCASSQDPGQGDNEQFFGPGTRLTVL.

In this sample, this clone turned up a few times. The CDR3: CASRSWNTEAFF. The CDR3 DNA is TGTGCCAGCAGGTCGTGGAACACTGAAGCTTTCTTT. The chain has TRBV5-4 and TRBJ1-1, with no clear D. The CDR3 covers 12 residues. V was clipped by 5 bases and J by 1 base, with 6 bases between them. The germline V gene encodes CDR1 SGHNT and CDR2 YYREEE (reference sequence).

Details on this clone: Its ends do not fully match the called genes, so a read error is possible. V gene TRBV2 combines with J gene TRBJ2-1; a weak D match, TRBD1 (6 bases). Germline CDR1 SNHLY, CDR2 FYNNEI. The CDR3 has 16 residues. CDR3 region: CASREKDSSYYNERFF. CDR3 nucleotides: TGTGCCAGCAGAGAAAAGGACAGCTCCTACTACAATGAGCGGTTCTTC.

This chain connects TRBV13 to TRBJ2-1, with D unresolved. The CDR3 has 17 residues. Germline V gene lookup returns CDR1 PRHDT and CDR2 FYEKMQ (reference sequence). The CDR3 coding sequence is TGTGCAACCCAGGAGACGGGCGGTGGATCCCTTTACAATGAGCAGTTCTTC. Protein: CATQETGGGSLYNEQFF.

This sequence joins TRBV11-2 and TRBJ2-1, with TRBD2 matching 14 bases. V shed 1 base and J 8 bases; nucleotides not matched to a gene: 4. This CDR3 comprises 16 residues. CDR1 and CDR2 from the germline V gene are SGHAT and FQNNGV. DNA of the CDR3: TGTGCCAGCAGCTTAGGTGGGACTAGCGGGAGCCATGAGCAGTTCTTC. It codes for CASSLGGTSGSHEQFF. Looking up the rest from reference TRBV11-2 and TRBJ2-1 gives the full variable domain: EAGVAQSPRYKIIEKRQSVAFWCNPISGHATLYWYQQILGQGPKLLIQFQNNGVVDDSQLPKDRFSAERLKGVDSTLKIQPAKLEDSAVYLCASSLGGTSGSHEQFFGPGTRLTVL.

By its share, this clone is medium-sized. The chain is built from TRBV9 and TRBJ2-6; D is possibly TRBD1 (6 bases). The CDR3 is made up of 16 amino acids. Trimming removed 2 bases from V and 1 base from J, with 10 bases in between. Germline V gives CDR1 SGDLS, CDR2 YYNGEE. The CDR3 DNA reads TGTGCCAGCAGCGTGGACAGAGAGTCTGGGGCCAACGTCCTGACTTTC. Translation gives CASSVDRESGANVLTF.

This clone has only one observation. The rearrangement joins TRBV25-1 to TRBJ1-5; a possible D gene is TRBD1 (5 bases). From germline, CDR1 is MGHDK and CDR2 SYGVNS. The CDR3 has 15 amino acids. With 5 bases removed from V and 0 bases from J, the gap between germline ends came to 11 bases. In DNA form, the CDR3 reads TGTGCCAGCAGTACCCAGGGAAATAGCAATCAGCCCCAGCATTTT. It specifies CASSTQGNSNQPQHF.

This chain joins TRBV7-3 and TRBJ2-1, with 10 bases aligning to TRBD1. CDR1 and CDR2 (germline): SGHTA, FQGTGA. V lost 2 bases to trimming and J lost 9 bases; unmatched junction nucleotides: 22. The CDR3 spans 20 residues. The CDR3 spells CASSLYGPSHGDRGLSEQFF. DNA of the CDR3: TGTGCCAGCAGCTTATATGGGCCGTCTCACGGGGACAGGGGTTTGAGTGAGCAGTTCTTC.

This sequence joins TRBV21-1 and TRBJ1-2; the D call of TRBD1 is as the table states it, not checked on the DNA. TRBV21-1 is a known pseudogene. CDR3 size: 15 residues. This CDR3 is CASSRSVGQSYGYTF. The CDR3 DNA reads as TGTGCCAGCAGCCGGTCGGTGGGGCAGAGCTATGGCTACACCTTC.

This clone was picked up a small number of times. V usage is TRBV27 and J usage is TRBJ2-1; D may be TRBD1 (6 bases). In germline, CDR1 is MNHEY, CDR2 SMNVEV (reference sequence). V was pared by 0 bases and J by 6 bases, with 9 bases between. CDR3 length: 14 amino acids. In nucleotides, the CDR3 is TGTGCCAGCAGTTTATCGGGGGCTGCCAATGAGCAGTTCTTC. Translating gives CASSLSGAANEQFF.

In nucleotides, the CDR3 is TGTGCCAGCAGTTTAATGGGGGGTATGCGCAATCAGCCCCAGCATTTT. It translates to CASSLMGGMRNQPQHF. The chain employs TRBV27 and TRBJ1-5; D possibly corresponds to TRBD1 (5 bases). Germline CDR1 is MNHEY and CDR2 is SMNVEV (reference sequence). The CDR3 has 16 amino acids. Trimming cost V 2 bases and J 2 bases, with 13 bases left between them.

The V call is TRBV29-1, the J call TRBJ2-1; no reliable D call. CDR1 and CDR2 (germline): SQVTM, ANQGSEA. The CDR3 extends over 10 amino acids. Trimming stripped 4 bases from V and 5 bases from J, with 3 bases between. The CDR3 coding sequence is TGCAGCGTTGGGGACAATGAGCAGTTCTTC. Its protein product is CSVGDNEQFF.

CDR3 protein: CAIAEGWGSNEKLFF. The DNA for the CDR3 is TGTGCCATCGCCGAAGGTTGGGGATCTAATGAAAAACTGTTTTTT. This rearrangement joins TRBV10-3 to TRBJ1-4; no firm D call. This CDR3 contains 15 residues. Germline lookup yields CDR1 ENHRY and CDR2 SYGVKD. Between the trimmed V and J ends, which lost 8 bases and 3 bases, there was a span of 16 bases.

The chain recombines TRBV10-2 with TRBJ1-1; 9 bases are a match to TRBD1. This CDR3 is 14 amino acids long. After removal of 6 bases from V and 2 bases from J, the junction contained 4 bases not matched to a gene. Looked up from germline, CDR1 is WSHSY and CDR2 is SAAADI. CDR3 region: CASRDRGGNTEAFF. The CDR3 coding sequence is TGCGCCAGCAGGGACAGGGGCGGAAACACTGAAGCTTTCTTT.

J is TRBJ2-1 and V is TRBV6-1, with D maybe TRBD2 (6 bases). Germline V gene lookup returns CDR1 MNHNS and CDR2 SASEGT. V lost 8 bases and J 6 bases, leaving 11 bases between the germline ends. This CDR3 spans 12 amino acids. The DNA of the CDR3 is TGTGCCAGCTTCAACGGGGGCAATGAGCAGTTCTTC. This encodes CASFNGGNEQFF.